The 19 T cell receptor beta chains given below trace back to one sample, sequenced in a study of CD8+ T cells in alopecia areata. cDNA reverse transcribed from extracted RNA served as the sequencing template. Sequencing was performed with immunoSEQ multiplex PCR; in TCRdb, only in-frame clones are kept and a portion is missing. Here the sample spans approximately 150,000 clones, 50% to 60% being singletons. Input material: CD4+ T cells sorted from blood. The receptors here all came from a human donor in good health.

This clone was counted a few times. The rearrangement joins TRBV7-9 to TRBJ2-7; no reliable D call. The CDR3 sequence is 11 residues long. Germline V gene lookup returns CDR1 SEHNR and CDR2 FQNEAQ (reference sequence). Between the trimmed V and J ends, which lost 3 bases and 8 bases, there was a span of 8 bases. CDR3 sequence: CASSFQDQQYF. CDR3 in DNA: TGTGCCAGCAGCTTCCAGGACCAGCAGTACTTC.

The chain combines TRBV25-1 with TRBJ2-5; D remains unclear. The V gene's germline CDR1 is MGHDK and CDR2 SYGVNS. V was trimmed by 8 bases and J by 5 bases, leaving 9 bases between them. The CDR3 totals 11 residues. The chain's CDR3 is CASAGWETQYF. As DNA, the CDR3 is TGTGCCAGCGCTGGATGGGAGACCCAGTACTTC.

The chain couples TRBV7-8 to TRBJ1-4, with 7 bases lining up with TRBD1. The germline gives CDR1 SGHVS, CDR2 FQNEAQ. This CDR3 is built from 16 residues. The J segment lost 8 bases and the V segment lost 5 bases, leaving 14 bases of the junction unmatched. The CDR3 region is CASSRRRDRVGEKLFF. The CDR3 DNA sequence: TGTGCCAGCAGCCGAAGAAGAGACAGGGTTGGGGAAAAACTGTTTTTT. The whole variable domain, remainder taken from reference TRBV7-8 and TRBJ1-4, is GAGVSQSPRYKVAKRGQDVALRCDPISGHVSLFWYQQALGQGPEFLTYFQNEAQLDKSGLPSDRFFAERPEGSVSTLKIQRTQQEDSAVYLCASSRRRDRVGEKLFFGSGTQLSVL.

This chain links TRBV29-1 with TRBJ2-5; D may correspond to TRBD1 or TRBD2 (5 bases each). With 0 bases removed from V and 1 base from J, the gap between germline ends came to 15 bases. Looked up from germline, CDR1 is SQVTM and CDR2 is ANQGSEA. The CDR3 is made up of 16 amino acids. CDR3 nucleotide sequence: TGCAGCGTTGAAGAAGGAACGGGGCGCTTCCAAGAGACCCAGTACTTC. Protein sequence: CSVEEGTGRFQETQYF.

V is TRBV2 and J is TRBJ1-2; D uncertain. The CDR3 consists of 11 residues. Looked up from germline, CDR1 is SNHLY and CDR2 is FYNNEI. V lost 7 bases and J lost 11, with 14 bases in between. CDR3 DNA: TGTGCCAGCACCGACCGAGTAGGATACACCTTC. The encoded protein is CASTDRVGYTF.

This chain links TRBV28 with TRBJ1-5, with D hard to call. The CDR3 runs 11 residues. Germline V CDR1 and CDR2: MDHEN, SYDVKM. V shed 6 bases and J shed 7 bases, with 7 bases lying between them. The CDR3 DNA reads as TGTGCCAGCAGCCGACGACAGCCCCAGCATTTT. The encoded protein is CASSRRQPQHF.

The V gene is TRBV2, the J gene TRBJ2-1, with 12 bases identical to TRBD2. The CDR3 sequence is 15 residues long. Trimming removed 6 bases from V and 6 bases from J; junction bases left unmatched: 6. CDR1 and CDR2 (germline): SNHLY, FYNNEI. The CDR3 DNA follows: TGTGCCAGCAGCGCGACTAGCGGGAGAAGCAATGAGCAGTTCTTC. This encodes CASSATSGRSNEQFF. Full variable domain (outside the CDR3, taken from reference TRBV2 and TRBJ2-1): EPEVTQTPSHQVTQMGQEVILRCVPISNHLYFYWYRQILGQKVEFLVSFYNNEISEKSEIFDDQFSVERPDGSNFTLKIRSTKLEDSAMYFCASSATSGRSNEQFFGPGTRLTVL.

This clone is medium-sized. The genes are TRBV23-1 and TRBJ2-6; TRBD1 aligns across 9 bases. TRBV23-1 is an ORF for which the function is uncertain. The CDR3 contains 17 residues. The V gene end was trimmed by 6 bases and the J gene end by 4 bases; junction bases not matched to a gene: 10. CDR3 sequence: CASSRRDRVRGANVLTF. The DNA of the CDR3 is TGCGCCAGCAGCCGCCGGGACAGGGTACGAGGGGCCAACGTCCTGACTTTC.

The chain recombines TRBV12-5 with TRBJ1-1; unclear D gene. The CDR3 runs to 13 residues. Germline lookup yields CDR1 LGHNT and CDR2 FRNRAP. V gave up 7 bases and J gave up 0 bases, with 9 bases separating them. CDR3 residues: CASALVMNTEAFF. CDR3 bases: TGTGCTAGTGCCTTAGTGATGAACACTGAAGCTTTCTTT. Supplemented by reference TRBV12-5 and TRBJ1-1, the full variable domain reads DARVTQTPRHKVTEMGQEVTMRCQPILGHNTVFWYRQTMMQGLELLAYFRNRAPLDDSGMPKDRFSAEMPDATLATLKIQPSEPRDSAVYFCASALVMNTEAFFGQGTRLTVV.

This clone came up a few times. V and J are TRBV5-8 and TRBJ1-5; D might be TRBD1 (5 bases). The CDR3 loop spans 15 amino acids. The germline V gene has CDR1 SGHTS and CDR2 YDEGEE. V lost 0 bases and J 7 bases, leaving 14 bases between the germline ends. The DNA of the CDR3 is TGTGCCAGCAGCTTGGCCATGGGGCTTGGGCAGCCCCAGCATTTT. The encoded protein is CASSLAMGLGQPQHF.

The V gene is TRBV10-2, the J gene TRBJ1-3; D is undetermined. The germline V gene has CDR1 WSHSY and CDR2 SAAADI. The ends were cut back, 3 bases at V and 0 bases at J, with 12 bases in the middle. The CDR3 runs 16 residues. The CDR3 DNA is TGCGCCAGCAGTGAAGATCGTCCGCTCTCTGGAAACACCATATATTTT. Translated, it gives CASSEDRPLSGNTIYF.

The V gene is TRBV29-1, the J gene TRBJ1-2; D gene uncertain. Germline V gene data show CDR1 as SQVTM and CDR2 as ANQGSEA. The V gene lost 5 bases and the J gene lost 3 bases, with 10 bases spanning the gap. CDR3 length: 12 residues. The chain's CDR3 is CSVWGGDYGYTF. The CDR3 region has the DNA TGCAGCGTTTGGGGTGGCGACTATGGCTACACCTTC.

This clone showed up just a few times. The rearrangement links TRBV6-5 to TRBJ2-1; D is uncertain. CDR1 and CDR2 from the germline V gene are MNHEY and SVGAGI. The CDR3 is 15 amino acids. Trimming cost V 5 bases and J 3 bases, with 14 bases left between them. CDR3 sequence: CASSNGPDNYNEQFF. CDR3 in DNA: TGTGCCAGCAGTAACGGACCCGACAACTACAATGAGCAGTTCTTC.

This clone has a handful of counts. The chain combines TRBV7-9 with TRBJ1-1, with D unresolved. The CDR3 spans 15 residues. Trimming pared 7 bases from V and 3 bases from J, leaving 18 bases between. Germline V gene lookup returns CDR1 SEHNR and CDR2 FQNEAQ (reference sequence). The CDR3 protein is CASIKFKAADTEAFF. The CDR3 coding sequence is TGTGCCAGCATCAAATTCAAGGCAGCGGACACTGAAGCTTTCTTT.

In this sample, this clone turned up a few times. The chain links TRBV29-1 to TRBJ1-1, with D possibly matching TRBD1 (5 bases). This CDR3 is 12 amino acids long. Germline assignment: CDR1 SQVTM and CDR2 ANQGSEA. V was pared by 5 bases and J by 5 bases, with 12 bases between. For the CDR3, the DNA is TGCAGCGTTAGGGTGGCAGGGACTGAAGCTTTCTTT. It codes for CSVRVAGTEAFF. The entire variable domain, with the rest obtained from reference TRBV29-1 and TRBJ1-1, is as follows: SAVISQKPSRDICQRGTSLTIQCQVDSQVTMMFWYRQQPGQSLTLIATANQGSEATYESGFVIDKFPISRPNLTFSTLTVSNMSPEDSSIYLCSVRVAGTEAFFGQGTRLTVV.

The rearrangement joins TRBV4-1 to TRBJ1-4; D gene ambiguous. V was trimmed by 0 bases and J by 8 bases, leaving 7 bases between them. CDR1 and CDR2 from the germline V gene are MGHRA and YSYEKL. The CDR3 is 13 amino acids. The CDR3 here is CASSQEKPEKLFF. As DNA, the CDR3 is TGCGCCAGCAGCCAAGAGAAGCCAGAAAAACTGTTTTTT.

The chain is built from TRBV7-3 and TRBJ2-2; TRBD1 agrees at 8 bases. The CDR3 totals 14 residues. The germline gives CDR1 SGHTA, CDR2 FQGTGA. V trimming: 5 bases; J trimming: 6 bases; junction bases outside the gene matches: 5. The CDR3 region is CASSSGQGPGELFF. CDR3 coding DNA: TGTGCCAGCAGCAGCGGACAGGGTCCCGGGGAGCTGTTTTTT.

This clone was observed a few times. The V gene is TRBV5-6, the J gene TRBJ2-7, with 12 positions matching TRBD2. CDR1 is SGHDT, CDR2 YYEEEE, per germline. The V segment lost 5 bases and the J segment 2 bases; nucleotides outside the gene matches: 5. CDR3 length equals 15 residues. In nucleotides, the CDR3 is TGTGCCAGCAGTTCACTAGCGGGAGGACCCTACGAGCAGTACTTC. This encodes CASSSLAGGPYEQYF.

This clone has just one count. This sequence joins TRBV5-1 and TRBJ2-3; D may be TRBD2 (6 bases). Trimming took off 6 bases at V and 2 bases at J, with 16 bases between the two ends. Germline V gene data show CDR1 as SGHRS and CDR2 as YFSETQ. The CDR3 spans 15 residues. The CDR3 coding sequence is TGCGCCAGCAAGGCGAGCGGGCCCCCCACAGATACGCAGTATTTT. Translated: CASKASGPPTDTQYF.